The 22 T cell receptor beta chains reported below all come from one sample, sequenced in a study of draining lymph node invasion in breast cancer (dated by TCRdb to the early 2020s). The library was built by means of bulk RNA-seq. Data came from an Illumina HiSeq 2500. In TCRdb, the public reads were trimmed at Q25 with fastp and aligned with MiXCR, with productive beta chains retained. Each CDR3 protein gets just one entry, which takes the most common genes and DNA from the rows behind it. For this sample there are 2,000 to 3,000 distinct CDR3 sequences; 80% to 90% appear just once. Jointly, the top ten make up more than 1.5% of the sample. CD4+ CD45RA- CD25- cells were sorted as memory conventional CD4 T cells. Input material: sorted memory CD4+ effector T cells from a lymph node. The cell subset or site label on this specimen signifies: CD45RA-negative sorted CD4+ T cells (memory Tconv or effector/memory Treg). All receptors come from a female donor with luminal breast cancer.

The chain links TRBV5-1 to TRBJ1-2; no reliable D call. The CDR3 extends over 14 amino acids. With 0 bases removed from V and 7 bases from J, the gap between germline ends came to 13 bases. CDR1 SGHRS and CDR2 YFSETQ come from the germline V gene. CDR3 in DNA: TGCGCCAGCAGCTTGGCCCAGACACAAATTGGCTACACCTTC. Translated: CASSLAQTQIGYTF.

CDR3 amino acids: CASSPGQFTYNEQFF. DNA for the CDR3: TGTGCCAGTAGTCCGGGCCAATTTACCTACAATGAGCAGTTCTTC. This chain joins TRBV19 and TRBJ2-1; D unresolved. CDR3 length equals 15 residues. Germline V gene sequence: CDR1 LNHDA, CDR2 SQIVND (reference sequence). The V end lost 5 bases, the J end lost 2 bases, and 13 bases lay between the germline ends.

The chain links TRBV2 to TRBJ2-2, with D uncertain. Per the germline V gene, CDR1 is SNHLY and CDR2 is FYNNEI. V gave up 2 bases and J gave up 7 bases, with 20 bases separating them. The CDR3 has 17 amino acids. The CDR3 here is CASSETPAGPMGGELFF. CDR3 bases: TGTGCCAGCAGTGAAACCCCAGCAGGCCCAATGGGCGGGGAGCTGTTTTTT.

The chain couples TRBV11-2 to TRBJ1-5; no firm D call. Germline values: CDR1 SGHAT, CDR2 FQNNGV. V was trimmed by 0 bases and J by 6 bases, leaving 6 bases between them. The CDR3 extends over 13 amino acids. The CDR3 sequence: CASSLDPLQPQHF. The CDR3 region has the DNA TGTGCCAGCAGCTTAGACCCCCTTCAGCCCCAGCATTTT.

V usage is TRBV4-2 and J usage is TRBJ1-3; possibly TRBD1 for D (5 bases). Germline loops: CDR1 LGHNA, CDR2 YNFKEQ. Trimming removed 4 bases from V and 2 bases from J, with 12 bases in between. The CDR3 has 15 residues. CDR3 in DNA: TGTGCCAGCAGCCCAGGTGCGGGGGCTGGAAACACCATATATTTT. This sequence encodes CASSPGAGAGNTIYF.

The chain uses TRBV4-1 and TRBJ1-2, with D hard to call. The CDR3 sequence is 13 residues long. Trimming removed 1 base from V and 8 bases from J, with 11 bases in between. The V gene's germline CDR1 is MGHRA and CDR2 YSYEKL. The CDR3 coding sequence is TGCGCCAGCAGCCAAGTAAAACTGGGCGGCTACACCTTC. This codes for CASSQVKLGGYTF.

This clonotype was observed a handful of times. For the CDR3, the DNA is TGTGCCAGCAGCTTAGGGGGGAGTCCCTACAATGAGCAGTTCTTC. It yields the protein CASSLGGSPYNEQFF. V is TRBV7-2 and J is TRBJ2-1; TRBD1 or TRBD2 may be the D gene (5 bases each). CDR3 length: 15 amino acids. Trimming shortened V by 1 base and J by 2 bases, and 9 bases separated the two germline ends. CDR1 SGHTA and CDR2 FQGNSA come from the germline V gene.

This chain uses TRBV20-1 with TRBJ1-5; D unresolved. V was clipped by 2 bases and J by 2 bases, with 13 bases between them. The CDR3 extends over 15 amino acids. The germline V gene encodes CDR1 DFQATT and CDR2 SNEGSKA (reference sequence). The CDR3 loop is CSARPSSGGNQPQHF. CDR3 DNA: TGCAGTGCTAGACCTTCGTCTGGGGGCAATCAGCCCCAGCATTTT.

In this sample, this clonotype turned up once. CDR3: CASSISQGRGYIQYF. The CDR3 DNA is TGTGCCAGTAGTATATCTCAGGGTAGGGGGTACATTCAGTACTTC. The V gene is TRBV19, the J gene TRBJ2-4; tentatively, D is TRBD1 (6 bases). V lost 2 bases and J lost 8, with 16 bases in between. Germline V gene lookup returns CDR1 LNHDA and CDR2 SQIVND (reference sequence). This CDR3 has 15 amino acids.

The CDR3 coding sequence is TGTGCCAGCAGCCCGGGGACATTTGGCTACACCTTC. Its translation: CASSPGTFGYTF. The chain recombines TRBV11-2 with TRBJ1-2; D might be TRBD1 (6 bases). Per the germline V gene, CDR1 is SGHAT and CDR2 is FQNNGV. The CDR3 runs 12 residues. With 5 bases removed from V and 7 bases from J, the gap between germline ends came to 11 bases.

The chain joins TRBV5-4 to TRBJ1-2; D is ambiguous. V dropped 0 bases and J dropped 5 bases, with 17 bases sitting between them. Germline assignment: CDR1 SGHNT and CDR2 YYREEE (reference sequence). The CDR3 extends over 16 amino acids. In DNA form, the CDR3 reads TGTGCCAGCAGCTTGGTTGGGGATACGCTAGGTTATGGCTACACCTTC. It yields the protein CASSLVGDTLGYGYTF.

This chain joins TRBV7-1 and TRBJ1-1; D gene unclear. TRBV7-1 is sorted into the ORF group, with uncertain function. This CDR3 is built from 15 residues. Trimming took off 3 bases at V and 1 base at J, with 12 bases between the two ends. CDR3 amino acids: CASSSFLGPNTEAFF. In DNA form, the CDR3 reads TGTGCCAGCAGCTCTTTCCTGGGCCCGAACACTGAAGCTTTCTTT.

The rearrangement joins TRBV2 to TRBJ1-1; D is unresolved. V was cut by 2 bases and J by 1 base, with 11 bases left in between. The CDR3 spans 15 residues. Germline CDR1 is SNHLY and CDR2 is FYNNEI. Here the CDR3 reads CASSERRAGNTEAFF. In DNA form, the CDR3 reads TGTGCCAGCAGTGAAAGGCGGGCGGGGAACACTGAAGCTTTCTTT.

The V call is TRBV27, the J call TRBJ1-5, with D possibly matching TRBD1 (5 bases). CDR1 MNHEY and CDR2 SMNVEV come from the germline V gene (reference sequence). CDR3 size: 14 residues. V shed 4 bases and J shed 2 bases, with 9 bases lying between them. As DNA, the CDR3 is TGTGCCAGCAGTTGGGGCAGTGGCAATCAGCCCCAGCATTTT. The encoded protein is CASSWGSGNQPQHF.

With regard to this clonotype: Compared with germline, one end of the junction differs, possibly owing to a read error. Here the CDR3 DNA reads TGTGCCTCGACGGGGGGGCAATGGGCTGAAGTTTTCTTT. This codes for CASTGGQWAEVFF. The chain combines TRBV30 with TRBJ1-1, with a weak D call TRBD1 (6 bases). The V gene's germline CDR1 is GTSNPN and CDR2 SVGIG (reference sequence). CDR3 length equals 13 residues.

V gene TRBV5-6 combines with J gene TRBJ1-1, with D uncertain. The CDR3 contains 15 residues. The V gene lost 1 base and the J gene lost 0 bases, with 10 bases spanning the gap. From germline, CDR1 is SGHDT and CDR2 YYEEEE. CDR3 bases: TGTGCCAGCAGCTTGATCTCAGACATGAACACTGAAGCTTTCTTT. Protein: CASSLISDMNTEAFF. The full variable domain, completed using reference TRBV5-6 and TRBJ1-1, is DAGVTQSPTHLIKTRGQQVTLRCSPKSGHDTVSWYQQALGQGPQFIFQYYEEEERQRGNFPDRFSGHQFPNYSSELNVNALLLGDSALYLCASSLISDMNTEAFFGQGTRLTVV.

V is TRBV11-2 and J is TRBJ2-7, with 15 bases that match TRBD2. Trimming cost V 5 bases and J 8 bases; bases outside gene matches: 4. The CDR3 is 14 residues long. Per germline, CDR1 SGHAT and CDR2 FQNNGV. CDR3 coding DNA: TGTGCCAGCAGCCCGGGACTAGCGGGGGGCAAGCAGTACGTC. Residues: CASSPGLAGGKQYV.

The J gene is TRBJ2-2, the V gene TRBV3-1; D remains unclear. Trimming pared 5 bases from V and 6 bases from J, leaving 13 bases between. The CDR3 is made up of 14 amino acids. Germline values: CDR1 LGHDT, CDR2 YNNKEL (reference sequence). The CDR3: CASSIPIAPGELFF. DNA of the CDR3: TGTGCCAGCAGCATCCCCATTGCCCCCGGGGAGCTGTTTTTT. The whole variable domain, remainder taken from reference TRBV3-1 and TRBJ2-2, is DTAVSQTPKYLVTQMGNDKSIKCEQNLGHDTMYWYKQDSKKFLKIMFSYNNKELIINETVPNRFSPKSPDKAHLNLHINSLELGDSAVYFCASSIPIAPGELFFGEGSRLTVL.

The V and J genes are TRBV12-3 or TRBV12-4 and TRBJ1-5; 7 bases are a match to TRBD1. The CDR3 contains 16 residues. V shed 3 bases and J 4 bases; nucleotides not matched to a gene: 9. CDR3 sequence reads: CASSLRRTGNNQPQHF. For the CDR3, the DNA is TGTGCCAGCAGTTTGAGGCGGACAGGCAATAATCAGCCCCAGCATTTT.

As regards this clonotype: A read error may produce the germline difference seen at one junction end. The chain recombines TRBV3-1 with TRBJ2-5, with D maybe TRBD2 (5 bases). The CDR3 consists of 12 residues. Germline CDR1 and CDR2: LGHDT and YNNKEL (reference sequence). CDR3 nucleotide sequence: TGTGCCAGCAGCCAGGGTCCCGGGGTGACGAACTTC. It codes for CASSQGPGVTNF.

The chain joins TRBV20-1 to TRBJ2-3; 11 positions agree with TRBD2. Germline lookup yields CDR1 DFQATT and CDR2 SNEGSKA (reference sequence). Unmatched junction bases numbered 6, after V lost 0 bases and J lost 4 bases. CDR3 length: 16 residues. The CDR3 sequence: CSAREPSGGFADTQYF. The CDR3 nucleotides are TGCAGTGCTAGAGAGCCTAGCGGGGGGTTCGCAGATACGCAGTATTTT.

This clonotype came up a few times. The chain employs TRBV5-1 and TRBJ2-2; the D is unclear. Trimming stripped 4 bases from V and 8 bases from J, with 15 bases between. Germline V gene data show CDR1 as SGHRS and CDR2 as YFSETQ. This CDR3 comprises 14 residues. As DNA, the CDR3 is TGCGCCAGCAGCCCCGGATTAATTGTTGGGGAGCTGTTTTTT. Encoded protein: CASSPGLIVGELFF.